One sample yielded the 18 T cell receptor beta chains listed below, sequenced in a study of blood T cell repertoires in COVID-19. Clones were read by immunoSEQ multiplex PCR, and TCRdb kept only the in-frame ones, dropping some. The table has roughly 140,000 clones, roughly 80% seen once. The material sequenced was PBMCs or T cells enriched from blood (not recorded which). The receptors were gathered from a man aged 45 to 65 who had recovered from COVID-19.

The chain couples TRBV18 to TRBJ1-1, with D perhaps TRBD1 (5 bases). Germline CDR1 is KGHSH and CDR2 is LQKENI. The CDR3 extends over 13 amino acids. The V and J ends lost 6 bases and 1 base respectively, with 9 bases between them. The CDR3 DNA is TGTGCCAGCTCTCCGACAGCGAACACTGAAGCTTTCTTT. It is translated as CASSPTANTEAFF.

The V and J genes are TRBV7-9 and TRBJ1-1, with D maybe TRBD1 (6 bases). V lost 2 bases, J lost 4 bases, and 20 bases lay in between. The germline gives CDR1 SEHNR, CDR2 FQNEAQ (reference sequence). The CDR3 totals 17 residues. CDR3 residues: CASSLLVSGQLGTEAFF. For the CDR3, the DNA is TGTGCCAGCAGCTTACTAGTGTCAGGACAGTTGGGCACTGAAGCTTTCTTT.

This clone was detected only once. This chain links TRBV11-2 with TRBJ2-1, with TRBD1 matching over 9 bases. Germline CDR1 SGHAT, CDR2 FQNNGV. The CDR3 is made up of 16 amino acids. The junction had 11 bases not matched to a gene; V was cut back by 6 bases and J by 5 bases. CDR3 residues: CASREWGTGRNNEQFF. DNA of the CDR3: TGTGCCAGCAGGGAGTGGGGGACAGGGAGAAACAATGAGCAGTTCTTC. Complete variable domain (other parts from reference TRBV11-2 and TRBJ2-1): EAGVAQSPRYKIIEKRQSVAFWCNPISGHATLYWYQQILGQGPKLLIQFQNNGVVDDSQLPKDRFSAERLKGVDSTLKIQPAKLEDSAVYLCASREWGTGRNNEQFFGPGTRLTVL.

V usage is TRBV27 and J usage is TRBJ2-5; D perhaps matches TRBD1 (6 bases). V shed 2 bases and J shed 3 bases, with 7 bases lying between them. Germline CDR1 and CDR2: MNHEY and SMNVEV (reference sequence). The CDR3 sequence is 13 residues long. The CDR3 loop reads CASSLGQKETQYF. CDR3 nucleotides: TGTGCCAGCAGTTTAGGACAGAAAGAGACCCAGTACTTC.

The J gene is TRBJ1-5, the V gene TRBV19, with TRBD1 matching over 7 bases. Germline assignment: CDR1 LNHDA and CDR2 SQIVND (reference sequence). The CDR3 extends over 17 amino acids. V was pared by 2 bases and J by 5 bases, with 12 bases of the junction left unmatched. CDR3 loop: CASSIITGVVAYQPQHF. The CDR3 DNA sequence: TGTGCCAGTAGTATAATTACAGGGGTGGTGGCCTATCAGCCCCAGCATTTT.

This rearrangement joins TRBV9 to TRBJ2-1; the D is unclear. This CDR3 is 13 amino acids long. V lost 0 bases and J 5 bases, leaving 6 bases between the germline ends. Germline V gives CDR1 SGDLS, CDR2 YYNGEE. In nucleotides, the CDR3 is TGTGCCAGCAGCGTAGGACTCAACAATGAGCAGTTCTTC. Translating it yields CASSVGLNNEQFF.

This chain joins TRBV11-2 and TRBJ1-5, with D possibly matching TRBD1 (5 bases). The CDR3 runs to 15 residues. V lost 4 bases and J lost 4, with 14 bases in between. Germline lookup yields CDR1 SGHAT and CDR2 FQNNGV. The CDR3 loop is CASSSLGGENQPQHF. Written as DNA, the CDR3 is TGTGCCAGCAGCTCTCTGGGGGGAGAAAATCAGCCCCAGCATTTT.

The rearrangement links TRBV4-1 to TRBJ2-7, with D perhaps matching TRBD2 (5 bases). Between the trimmed V and J ends, which lost 0 bases and 5 bases, there was a span of 14 bases. Germline CDR1 is MGHRA and CDR2 is YSYEKL. This CDR3 has 15 residues. CDR3 in amino acids: CASSQEGSGSNEQYF. The CDR3 DNA is TGCGCCAGCAGCCAAGAGGGTTCGGGGAGCAACGAGCAGTACTTC.

The genes are TRBV9 and TRBJ2-7; possible D gene TRBD1, 6 bases. This CDR3 is 16 amino acids long. Trimming stripped 2 bases from V and 2 bases from J, with 17 bases between. Germline assignment: CDR1 SGDLS and CDR2 YYNGEE. The CDR3 region is CASSVGPRDTPYEQYF. CDR3 DNA: TGTGCCAGCAGCGTCGGCCCCCGGGACACCCCCTACGAGCAGTACTTC.

V usage is TRBV9 and J usage is TRBJ2-1, with D uncertain. Germline CDR1 and CDR2: SGDLS and YYNGEE. This CDR3 is 15 amino acids long. V was clipped by 0 bases and J by 0 bases, with 7 bases between them. The CDR3 DNA sequence: TGTGCCAGCAGCGTAGGAGGCATCTCCTACAATGAGCAGTTCTTC. Its translation: CASSVGGISYNEQFF.

The chain combines TRBV11-2 with TRBJ2-1; D is perhaps TRBD2 (6 bases). This CDR3 has 16 amino acids. Germline V lookup: CDR1 SGHAT, CDR2 FQNNGV. Between the trimmed V and J ends, which lost 4 bases and 4 bases, there was a span of 17 bases. CDR3 sequence (DNA): TGTGCCAGCAGCTCAGGTGGGGACTGGCTTTACAATGAGCAGTTCTTC. Its protein is CASSSGGDWLYNEQFF.

The chain uses TRBV20-1 and TRBJ1-2, with D possibly TRBD1 on 6 matching bases. The CDR3 loop spans 11 amino acids. Trimming shortened V by 4 bases and J by 5 bases, and 8 bases separated the two germline ends. Germline loops: CDR1 DFQATT, CDR2 SNEGSKA (reference sequence). In DNA form, the CDR3 reads TGCAGTGCTACACAGGGTTATGGCTACACCTTC. This translates into CSATQGYGYTF.

The rearrangement joins TRBV9 to TRBJ2-1; the match to TRBD2 covers 11 bases. Germline CDR1 reads SGDLS; CDR2 reads YYNGEE. This CDR3 has 16 residues. V shed 3 bases, J shed 2 bases, and the junction held 4 bases outside the gene matches. The CDR3 here is CASSDLAGGTYNEQFF. Here the CDR3 DNA reads TGTGCCAGCAGCGATCTAGCGGGGGGCACCTACAATGAGCAGTTCTTC. The entire variable domain, with the rest obtained from reference TRBV9 and TRBJ2-1, is as follows: DSGVTQTPKHLITATGQRVTLRCSPRSGDLSVYWYQQSLDQGLQFLIQYYNGEERAKGNILERFSAQQFPDLHSELNLSSLELGDSALYFCASSDLAGGTYNEQFFGPGTRLTVL.

The chain carries TRBV7-9 and TRBJ1-2; 9 nucleotides line up with TRBD1. Germline trimming cut 5 bases from V and 6 bases from J; bases unmatched to any gene: 13. The germline V gene has CDR1 SEHNR and CDR2 FQNEAQ (reference sequence). This CDR3 has 16 residues. CDR3 loop: CASSPSDRGEWDGYTF. The CDR3, as DNA: TGTGCCAGCAGCCCATCGGACAGGGGAGAATGGGATGGCTACACCTTC.

This clone was seen a single time. The chain uses TRBV19 and TRBJ1-4; D is unclear. Trimming cost V 3 bases and J 12 bases, with 17 bases left between them. The CDR3 runs to 14 residues. Germline CDR1 is LNHDA and CDR2 is SQIVND (reference sequence). This CDR3 is CASSISLGVTELFF. CDR3 sequence (DNA): TGTGCCAGTAGTATTAGTCTCGGGGTAACGGAACTGTTTTTT.

V usage is TRBV6-5 and J usage is TRBJ1-3; 10 bases align to TRBD1. Per germline, CDR1 MNHEY and CDR2 SVGAGI. The length of the CDR3 is 15 residues. V lost 6 bases and J lost 5; bases outside the gene matches: 7. The CDR3 loop reads CASRAGTGERNTIYF. The CDR3 nucleotides read TGTGCCAGCAGGGCCGGGACAGGGGAGAGAAACACCATATATTTT.

The DNA of the CDR3 is TGTGCCAGCAGTTCGCCTCAGGGTTCTCGCCACGAGCAGTACTTC. Translation gives CASSSPQGSRHEQYF. The genes are TRBV6-2 or TRBV6-3 and TRBJ2-7, with a tentative D call TRBD1 (5 bases). The CDR3 has 15 amino acids. The V and J ends lost 4 bases and 5 bases respectively, with 18 bases between them. Germline V gene data show CDR1 as MNHEY and CDR2 as SVGEGT.

This clone was observed once. The V call is TRBV13, the J call TRBJ2-5; 7 bases line up with TRBD2. The CDR3 covers 15 residues. Germline CDR1 PRHDT, CDR2 FYEKMQ (reference sequence). Losses at the gene ends were 5 bases for V and 2 bases for J; bases not matched to a gene: 8. The CDR3 loop is CASSPESGEQETQYF. The DNA for the CDR3 is TGTGCCAGCAGCCCAGAGAGCGGGGAACAAGAGACCCAGTACTTC.